This T cell receptor (beta chain) was identified during a study of T cell responses to AZD1222 COVID-19 vaccine. Regarding the study as a whole: Among the donors, most were white British and more were female, and clonal diversity was possibly underestimated.

Second-dose intervals of approximately 4 or approximately 12 weeks were pooled. Sequenced by immunoSEQ multiplex PCR; TCRdb stores in-frame clones only, minus some. The sample carries about 180,000 clones, 88% recorded once. With 1 base clipped from V and 5 bases from J, the junction kept 6 bases outside the gene matches. The CDR3 length is 16 residues. Germline V CDR1 and CDR2: SGHTA, FQGNSA. About this clone itself: Its matching antigen is unknown.

The sequenced sample was peripheral blood, obtained 28 days after the second AZD1222 dose. The genes are TRBV7-2 and TRBJ2-5, with TRBD2 identical over 11 bases. The receptor's source is an adult who received the AZD1222 COVID-19 vaccine. Written as DNA, the CDR3 is TGTGCCAGCAGCTTAGAAGGAACTAGCGGGGGCGAGACCCAGTACTTC. Residues: CASSLEGTSGGETQYF.